This is a list of T cell receptor beta chains from one sample in a study of T-cell memory formation after mild COVID-19. TCRdb reprocessed the 5' RACE reads via MiXCR and lists one record per CDR3 protein. Among about 260,000 distinct CDR3 sequences, approximately 15% were seen once, and the ten largest hold 22%. Material for sequencing was PBMCs or a T cell subset sorted from them (not recorded which). These receptors all come from a man between 18 and 29 years old who had mild COVID-19 (a few samples of this study predate the infection). Cell type and time point are not known. CDR3s leave out the opening cysteine and the closing phenylalanine or tryptophan.

V,J,CDR3
TRBV5-6,TRBJ1-5,ASSLYVGRGERPQH
TRBV5-1,TRBJ2-1,ASSRTGLEPYNEQF
TRBV9,TRBJ2-1,ASSPRPGTGEQF
TRBV7-8,TRBJ2-3,ASSRGRVGTDTQY
TRBV12-3/TRBV12-4,TRBJ2-5,ASSFFGGRGTQY
TRBV7-2,TRBJ2-5,ASSPGTVGPQETQY
TRBV10-3,TRBJ2-2,AISGSRGGTNTGELF
TRBV6-2/TRBV6-3,TRBJ1-5,ASSYSTGGGQPQH
TRBV6-6,TRBJ1-4,ASSPEGWAEKLF
TRBV15,TRBJ2-1,ATSGLGRGSLGEQF
TRBV12-3/TRBV12-4,TRBJ2-5,ASTPDAGAQETQY
TRBV30,TRBJ1-3,AWTGSGNTIY
TRBV6-1,TRBJ1-6,ASSYLGAPYNSPLH
TRBV7-6,TRBJ2-5,ASSFQGTQY
TRBV6-5,TRBJ2-3,ASSYQGPIGTDTQY
TRBV11-2,TRBJ2-3,ASSLALYTDTQY
TRBV6-6,TRBJ2-7,ASSQRTGGDEQY
TRBV5-1,TRBJ2-4,ASSLMGWYGTENIQY
TRBV5-6,TRBJ1-2,ASSLLGGESVGYT
TRBV29-1,TRBJ2-3,SVAGRSTDTQY
TRBV6-1,TRBJ1-5,ASKFVPFGNQPQH
TRBV14,TRBJ2-5,ASSDFRGEVQETQY
TRBV6-2/TRBV6-3,TRBJ2-1,ASSYSTLEVRINEQF
TRBV4-1,TRBJ2-6,ASSQEASGANVLT
TRBV7-9,TRBJ2-1,ASSLSGAVDEQF
TRBV7-2,TRBJ1-5,ASSLGTAGQPQH
TRBV7-2,TRBJ2-2,ASSSRTGGDTGELF
TRBV12-3/TRBV12-4,TRBJ1-2,ASSFQGSMT
TRBV5-4,TRBJ2-5,ASSSNSEGETQY